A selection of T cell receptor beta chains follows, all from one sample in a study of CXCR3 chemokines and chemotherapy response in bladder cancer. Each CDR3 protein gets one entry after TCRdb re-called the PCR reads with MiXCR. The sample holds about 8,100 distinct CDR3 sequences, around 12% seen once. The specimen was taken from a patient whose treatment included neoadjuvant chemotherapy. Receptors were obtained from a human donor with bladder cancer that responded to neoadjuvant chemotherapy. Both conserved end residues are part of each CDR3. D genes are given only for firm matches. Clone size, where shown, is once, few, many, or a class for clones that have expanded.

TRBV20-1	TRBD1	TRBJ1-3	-	CSARTGLSGNTIYF	TGCAGTGCTCGGACAGGCCTCTCTGGAAACACCATATATTTT
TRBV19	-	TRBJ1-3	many	CASSFQGTGNTIYF	TGTGCCAGTAGCTTCCAGGGCACTGGAAACACCATATATTTT
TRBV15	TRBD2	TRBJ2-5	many	CATSSGLDVGTQYF	TGTGCCACCAGCAGTGGACTAGATGTCGGGACCCAGTACTTC
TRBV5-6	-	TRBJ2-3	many	CASSALYLGTDTQYF	TGTGCCAGCAGCGCCTTGTATCTGGGCACAGATACGCAGTATTTT
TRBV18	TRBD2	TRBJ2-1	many	CASSPDLSGGYNEQFF	TGTGCCAGCTCACCAGATCTTAGCGGGGGCTACAATGAGCAGTTCTTC
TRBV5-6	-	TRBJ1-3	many	CASSLLRLAGNTIYF	TGTGCCAGCAGCTTGCTCAGGTTGGCGGGAAACACCATATATTTT
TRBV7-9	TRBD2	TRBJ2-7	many	CASSPRDSGVYEQYF	TGTGCCAGCAGCCCCCGTGATAGCGGGGTATACGAGCAGTACTTC
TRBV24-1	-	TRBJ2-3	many	CATSDSGQLAQYF	TGTGCCACCAGTGACTCCGGACAGCTGGCGCAGTATTTT
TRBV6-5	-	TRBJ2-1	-	CASSYSTAGALYNEQFF	TGTGCCAGCAGTTACTCGACGGCCGGGGCCCTCTACAATGAGCAGTTCTTC
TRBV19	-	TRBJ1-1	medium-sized	CASRFMNTEAFF	TGTGCCAGTAGATTTATGAACACTGAAGCTTTCTTT
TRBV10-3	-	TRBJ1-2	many	CAISESRGGSGYTF	TGTGCCATCAGTGAGTCGAGGGGCGGGTCTGGCTACACCTTC
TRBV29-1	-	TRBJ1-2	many	CSVVAGGGNHGYTF	TGCAGCGTTGTAGCGGGGGGGGGGAACCATGGCTACACCTTC
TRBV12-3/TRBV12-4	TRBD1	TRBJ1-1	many	CASRRTGGLQEAFF	TGTGCCAGCAGAAGGACAGGGGGCCTCCAAGAAGCTTTCTTT
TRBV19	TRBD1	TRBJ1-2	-	CASSPGTGRYGYTF	TGTGCCAGCTCGCCCGGGACAGGCCGCTATGGCTACACCTTC
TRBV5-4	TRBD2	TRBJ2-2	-	CASSSAGEGELFF	TGTGCCAGCAGCTCGGCGGGGGAGGGGGAGCTGTTTTTT
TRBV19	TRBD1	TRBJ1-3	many	CASSQGTLGNTIYF	TGTGCCAGCTCACAGGGGACTTTGGGAAACACCATATATTTT
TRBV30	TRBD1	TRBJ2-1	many	CAWSSGQGVRWNEQFF	TGTGCCTGGAGTTCCGGGCAGGGGGTCCGCTGGAATGAGCAGTTCTTC
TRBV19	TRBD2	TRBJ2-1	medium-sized	CASSIGFQGGGRLNEQFF	TGTGCCAGTAGTATAGGCTTTCAGGGCGGGGGACGACTAAATGAGCAGTTCTTC
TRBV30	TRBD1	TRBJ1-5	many	CAWSVGTVINQPQHF	TGTGCCTGGAGTGTGGGGACAGTTATTAATCAGCCCCAGCATTTT
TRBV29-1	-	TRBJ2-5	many	CSVEPPGAPETQYF	TGCAGCGTTGAACCCCCGGGGGCTCCGGAGACCCAGTACTTC
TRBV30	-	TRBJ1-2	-	CAWNVLGYGYTF	TGTGCCTGGAATGTACTCGGCTATGGCTACACCTTC
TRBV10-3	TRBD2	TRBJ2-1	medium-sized	CAVRTSGGSFSYNEQFF	TGTGCCGTCAGGACTAGCGGGGGGTCATTCTCCTACAATGAGCAGTTCTTC
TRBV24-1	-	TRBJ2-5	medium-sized	CATSDSRGIQETQYF	TGTGCCACCAGTGATTCCCGGGGGATCCAAGAGACCCAGTACTTC
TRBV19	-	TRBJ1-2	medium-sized	CASSPMTENYGYTF	TGTGCCAGTAGTCCGATGACAGAAAACTATGGCTACACCTTC
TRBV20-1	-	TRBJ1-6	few	CSARGQNNSPLHF	TGCAGTGCTAGAGGACAGAATAATTCACCCCTCCACTTT
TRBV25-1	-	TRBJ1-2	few	CASSEWGGTAYGYTF	TGTGCCAGCAGTGAATGGGGAGGGACCGCCTATGGCTACACCTTC
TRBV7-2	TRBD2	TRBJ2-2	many	CASSLGGLAGQTGELFF	TGTGCCAGCAGCTTAGGAGGACTAGCGGGGCAGACCGGGGAGCTGTTTTTT
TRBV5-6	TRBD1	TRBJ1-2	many	CASSGSLTGGAGGYTF	TGTGCCAGCAGCGGATCTCTGACAGGGGGCGCGGGTGGCTACACCTTC
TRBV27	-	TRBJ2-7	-	CASSLQGLTYEQYF	TGTGCCAGCAGTTTACAGGGCCTAACCTACGAGCAGTACTTC
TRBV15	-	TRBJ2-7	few	CATSRDIKYEQYF	TGTGCCACCAGCAGAGATATCAAGTACGAGCAGTACTTC
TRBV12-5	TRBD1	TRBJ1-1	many	CASGFGPGTGNTEAFF	TGTGCTAGTGGTTTCGGCCCGGGGACAGGTAACACTGAAGCTTTCTTT
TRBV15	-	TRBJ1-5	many	CATSRGTDNQPQHF	TGTGCCACCAGCAGAGGGACCGACAATCAGCCCCAGCATTTT
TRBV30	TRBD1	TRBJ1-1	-	CAWSVQGGPEAFF	TGTGCCTGGAGTGTACAGGGGGGCCCTGAAGCTTTCTTT
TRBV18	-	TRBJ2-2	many	CASSPPRASSITGELFF	TGTGCCAGCTCACCACCGAGGGCTAGCAGTATTACCGGGGAGCTGTTTTTT
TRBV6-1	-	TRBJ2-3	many	CASSSAGAPTDTQYF	TGTGCCAGCAGTTCTGCGGGGGCCCCCACAGATACGCAGTATTTT
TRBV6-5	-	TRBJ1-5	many	CASRGAGGRQPQHF	TGTGCCAGCAGAGGGGCGGGGGGCCGACAGCCCCAGCATTTT
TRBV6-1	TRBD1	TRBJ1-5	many	CASSGPTGGSNQPQHF	TGTGCCAGCAGTGGACCGACAGGGGGGAGCAATCAGCCCCAGCATTTT
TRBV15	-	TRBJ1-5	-	CATSREINQPQHF	TGTGCCACCAGCAGAGAGATAAATCAGCCCCAGCATTTT
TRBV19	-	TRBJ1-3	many	CASIDGTPGNTIYF	TGTGCCAGTATTGACGGGACACCTGGAAACACCATATATTTT
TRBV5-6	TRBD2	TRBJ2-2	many	CASSITSGGAVGELFF	TGTGCCAGCAGCATAACTAGCGGGGGGGCCGTCGGGGAGCTGTTTTTT
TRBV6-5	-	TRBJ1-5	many	CASSENRGTSNQPQHF	TGTGCCAGCAGCGAGAACCGGGGGACAAGCAATCAGCCCCAGCATTTT
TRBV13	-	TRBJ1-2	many	CASSLSPGGRDHGYTF	TGTGCCAGCAGCTTAAGTCCGGGGGGCAGGGACCATGGCTACACCTTC
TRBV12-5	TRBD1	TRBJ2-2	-	CASGSPTGFTGELFF	TGTGCTAGTGGTTCCCCGACAGGGTTCACCGGGGAGCTGTTTTTT
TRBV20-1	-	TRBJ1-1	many	CSARDQTRQEAFF	TGCAGTGCTAGAGACCAGACACGGCAAGAGGCTTTCTTT
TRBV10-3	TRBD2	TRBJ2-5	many	CAIGLAGAGETQYF	TGTGCCATCGGGCTAGCGGGGGCCGGGGAGACCCAGTACTTC
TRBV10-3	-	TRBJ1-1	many	CAIEARLGSTEAFF	TGTGCCATCGAGGCCCGCTTGGGATCCACTGAAGCTTTCTTT
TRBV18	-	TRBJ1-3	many	CASSPPQGDSGNTIYF	TGTGCCAGCTCACCACCGCAGGGCGACTCTGGAAACACCATATATTTT
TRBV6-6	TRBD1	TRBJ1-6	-	CASSPGGNSPLHF	TGTGCCAGCAGCCCAGGGGGTAATTCACCCCTCCACTTT
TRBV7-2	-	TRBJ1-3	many	CASSSIGGFSGNTIYF	TGTGCCAGCAGCTCGATTGGGGGCTTTTCTGGAAACACCATATATTTT
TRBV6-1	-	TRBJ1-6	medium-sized	CASRSPRGQMYSPLHF	TGTGCCAGCAGATCACCCCGCGGACAGATGTATTCACCCCTCCACTTT
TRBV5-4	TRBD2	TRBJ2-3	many	CASSLIAGGRDTQYF	TGTGCCAGCAGCTTAATAGCGGGGGGGAGAGATACGCAGTATTTT
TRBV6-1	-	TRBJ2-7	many	CASRGGSSYEQYF	TGTGCCAGCAGGGGGGGCTCCTCCTACGAGCAGTACTTC